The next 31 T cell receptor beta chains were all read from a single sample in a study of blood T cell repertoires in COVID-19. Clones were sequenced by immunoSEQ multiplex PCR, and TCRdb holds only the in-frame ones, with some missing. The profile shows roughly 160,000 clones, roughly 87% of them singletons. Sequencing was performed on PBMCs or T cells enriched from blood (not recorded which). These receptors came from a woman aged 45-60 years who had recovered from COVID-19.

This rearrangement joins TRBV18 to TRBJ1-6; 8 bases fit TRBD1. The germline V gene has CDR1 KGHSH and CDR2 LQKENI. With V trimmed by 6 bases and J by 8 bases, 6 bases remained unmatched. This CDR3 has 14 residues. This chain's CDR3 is CASSQDRADSPLHF. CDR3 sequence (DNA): TGTGCCAGCTCTCAGGACAGGGCTGATTCACCCCTCCACTTT.

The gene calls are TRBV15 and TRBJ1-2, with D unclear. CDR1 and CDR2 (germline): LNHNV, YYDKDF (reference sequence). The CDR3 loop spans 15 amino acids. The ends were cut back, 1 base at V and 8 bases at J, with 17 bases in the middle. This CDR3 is CATSRAESGRGGYTF. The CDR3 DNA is TGTGCCACCAGCAGAGCCGAATCGGGGAGAGGAGGCTACACCTTC. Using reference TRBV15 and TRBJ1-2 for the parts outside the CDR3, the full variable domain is DAMVIQNPRYQVTQFGKPVTLSCSQTLNHNVMYWYQQKSSQAPKLLFHYYDKDFNNEADTPDNFQSRRPNTSFCFLDIRSPGLGDTAMYLCATSRAESGRGGYTFGSGTRLTVV.

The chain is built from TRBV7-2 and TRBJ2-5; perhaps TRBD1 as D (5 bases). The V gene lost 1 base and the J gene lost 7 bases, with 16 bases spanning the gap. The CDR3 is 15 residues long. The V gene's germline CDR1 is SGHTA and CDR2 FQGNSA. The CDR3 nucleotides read TGTGCCAGCAGCTTAGGCTTTGATCGTCAGGGGACCCAGTACTTC. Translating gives CASSLGFDRQGTQYF.

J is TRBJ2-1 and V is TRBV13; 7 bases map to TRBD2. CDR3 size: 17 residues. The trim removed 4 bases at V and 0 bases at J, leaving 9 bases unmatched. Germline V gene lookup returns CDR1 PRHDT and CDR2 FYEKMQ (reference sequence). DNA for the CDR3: TGTGCCAGCAGCTCATCCGGCGGGAGTAGCTCCTACAATGAGCAGTTCTTC. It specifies CASSSSGGSSSYNEQFF.

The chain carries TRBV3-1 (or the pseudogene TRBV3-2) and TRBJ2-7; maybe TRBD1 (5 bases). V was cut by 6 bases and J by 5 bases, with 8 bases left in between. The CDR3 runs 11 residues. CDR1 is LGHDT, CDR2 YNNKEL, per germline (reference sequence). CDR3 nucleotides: TGTGCCAGCAGTCAACAGGACGAGCAGTACTTC. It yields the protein CASSQQDEQYF.

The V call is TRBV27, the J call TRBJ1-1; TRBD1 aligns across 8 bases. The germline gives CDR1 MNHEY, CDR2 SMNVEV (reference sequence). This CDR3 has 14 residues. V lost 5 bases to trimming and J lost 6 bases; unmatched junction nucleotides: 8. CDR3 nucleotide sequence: TGTGCCAGCAGTCGAGACCGGGACAGGCCTGAAGCTTTCTTT. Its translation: CASSRDRDRPEAFF.

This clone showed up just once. CDR3 region: CASSLLGQGNTEAFF. In DNA form, the CDR3 reads TGTGCCAGCAGTTTATTAGGTCAGGGGAACACTGAAGCTTTCTTT. The rearrangement uses TRBV27 and TRBJ1-1; tentative D call: TRBD1 (5 bases). In germline, CDR1 is MNHEY, CDR2 SMNVEV (reference sequence). This CDR3 has 15 residues. Trimming stripped 1 base from V and 1 base from J, with 10 bases between.

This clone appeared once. CDR3 protein: CASSRALAGKETQYF. For the CDR3, the DNA is TGTGCCAGCAGCCGAGCGCTAGCGGGAAAAGAGACCCAGTACTTC. V and J are TRBV3-1 (or the pseudogene TRBV3-2) and TRBJ2-5; TRBD2 matches at 9 bases. The germline V gene has CDR1 LGHDT and CDR2 YNNKEL (reference sequence). V lost 4 bases and J lost 3; bases outside the gene matches: 6. This CDR3 has 15 amino acids.

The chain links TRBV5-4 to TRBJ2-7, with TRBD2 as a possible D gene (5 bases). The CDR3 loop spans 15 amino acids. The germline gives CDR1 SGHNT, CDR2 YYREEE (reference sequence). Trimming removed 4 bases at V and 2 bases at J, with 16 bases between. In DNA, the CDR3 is TGTGCCAGCAGCCGGACCAGCGGAGGCCCCTACGAGCAGTACTTC. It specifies CASSRTSGGPYEQYF.

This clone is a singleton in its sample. The CDR3 loop is CASSYSDRAGQPQHF. The CDR3 DNA is TGTGCCAGCAGTTACTCGGACAGGGCGGGTCAGCCCCAGCATTTT. This sequence joins TRBV6-6 and TRBJ1-5, with 8 bases identical to TRBD1. Germline trimming cut 0 bases from V and 6 bases from J; bases unmatched to any gene: 4. The CDR3 is made up of 15 amino acids. Germline values: CDR1 MNHNY, CDR2 SVGAGI (reference sequence).

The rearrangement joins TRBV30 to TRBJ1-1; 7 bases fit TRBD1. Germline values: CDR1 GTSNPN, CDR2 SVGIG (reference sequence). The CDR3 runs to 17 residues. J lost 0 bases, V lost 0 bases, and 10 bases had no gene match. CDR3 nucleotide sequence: TGTGCCTGGAGTGTACCGAGACCGGGACAGTTGAACACTGAAGCTTTCTTT. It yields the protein CAWSVPRPGQLNTEAFF. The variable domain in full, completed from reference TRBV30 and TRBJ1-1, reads SQTIHQWPATLVQPVGSPLSLECTVEGTSNPNLYWYRQAAGRGLQLLFYSVGIGQISSEVPQNLSASRPQDRQFILSSKKLLLSDSGFYLCAWSVPRPGQLNTEAFFGQGTRLTVV.

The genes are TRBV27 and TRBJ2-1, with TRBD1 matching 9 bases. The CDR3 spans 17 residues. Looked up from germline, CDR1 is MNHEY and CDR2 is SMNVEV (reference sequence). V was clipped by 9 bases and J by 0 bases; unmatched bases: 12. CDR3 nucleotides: TGTGCCAGTTCCCGGGACAGGGCCCCGAGCTCCTACAATGAGCAGTTCTTC. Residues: CASSRDRAPSSYNEQFF.

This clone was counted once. CDR3 loop: CASSLVPAPQETQYF. In nucleotides, the CDR3 is TGTGCCAGCAGCTTAGTCCCAGCGCCCCAAGAGACCCAGTACTTC. This chain joins TRBV7-2 and TRBJ2-5; the D is unclear. This CDR3 region has 15 residues. V lost 1 base, J lost 1 base, and 10 bases lay in between. Germline loops: CDR1 SGHTA, CDR2 FQGNSA.

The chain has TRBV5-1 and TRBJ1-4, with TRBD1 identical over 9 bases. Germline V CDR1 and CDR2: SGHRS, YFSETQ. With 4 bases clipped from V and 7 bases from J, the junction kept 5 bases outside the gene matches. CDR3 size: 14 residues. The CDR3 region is CASSQGTGSEKLFF. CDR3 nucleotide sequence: TGCGCCAGCAGCCAAGGGACAGGGAGTGAAAAACTGTTTTTT.

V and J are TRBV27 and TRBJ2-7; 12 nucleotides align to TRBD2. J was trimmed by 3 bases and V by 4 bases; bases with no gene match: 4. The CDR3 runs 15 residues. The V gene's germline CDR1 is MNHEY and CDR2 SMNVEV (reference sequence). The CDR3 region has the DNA TGTGCCAGCAGTTCCCTGACTAGCGGGAGCTACGAGCAGTACTTC. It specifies CASSSLTSGSYEQYF.

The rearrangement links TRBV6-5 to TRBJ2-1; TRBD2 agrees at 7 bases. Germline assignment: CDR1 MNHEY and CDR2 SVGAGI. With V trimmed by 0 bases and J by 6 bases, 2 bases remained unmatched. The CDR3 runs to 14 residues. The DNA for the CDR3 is TGTGCCAGCAGTTACTCGGGACTACCCAATGAGCAGTTCTTC. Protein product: CASSYSGLPNEQFF.

In DNA form, the CDR3 reads TGTGCCAGCAGCCAGGTAGACAGGGGGGAAGGAGCTTTCTTT. This encodes CASSQVDRGEGAFF. The chain employs TRBV4-2 and TRBJ1-1; TRBD1 matches at 9 bases. V shed 3 bases, J shed 10 bases, and the junction held 9 bases outside the gene matches. Germline CDR1 LGHNA, CDR2 YNFKEQ. CDR3 length: 14 amino acids.

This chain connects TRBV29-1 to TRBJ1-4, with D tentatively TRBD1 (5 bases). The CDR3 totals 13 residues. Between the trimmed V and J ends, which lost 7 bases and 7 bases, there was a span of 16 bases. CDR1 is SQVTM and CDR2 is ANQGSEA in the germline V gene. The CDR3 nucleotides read TGCAGCGCACTCGGGAGGGGTACTGAAAAACTGTTTTTT. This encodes CSALGRGTEKLFF. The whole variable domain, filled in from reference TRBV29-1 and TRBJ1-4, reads SAVISQKPSRDICQRGTSLTIQCQVDSQVTMMFWYRQQPGQSLTLIATANQGSEATYESGFVIDKFPISRPNLTFSTLTVSNMSPEDSSIYLCSALGRGTEKLFFGSGTQLSVL.

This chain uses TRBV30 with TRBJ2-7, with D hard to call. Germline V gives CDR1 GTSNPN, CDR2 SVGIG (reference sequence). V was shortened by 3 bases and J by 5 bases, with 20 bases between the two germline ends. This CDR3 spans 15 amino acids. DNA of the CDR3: TGTGCCTGGAGAGCTCTCGGGTCCCTTAATGACGAGCAGTACTTC. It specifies CAWRALGSLNDEQYF.

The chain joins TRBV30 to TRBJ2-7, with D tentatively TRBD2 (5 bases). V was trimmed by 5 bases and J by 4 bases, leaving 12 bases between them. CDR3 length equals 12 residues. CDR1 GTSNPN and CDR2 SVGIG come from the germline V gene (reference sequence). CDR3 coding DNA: TGTGCCTGGGACGAGGGCGGGTACGAGCAGTACTTC. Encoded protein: CAWDEGGYEQYF.

The DNA for the CDR3 is TGTGCCAGCAGCTTAGATGGGCTAGCGGGAGGCACCACCGGGGAGCTGTTTTTT. This encodes CASSLDGLAGGTTGELFF. The rearrangement uses TRBV11-2 and TRBJ2-2; 11 bases map to TRBD2. CDR1 SGHAT and CDR2 FQNNGV come from the germline V gene. The CDR3 is made up of 18 amino acids. V dropped 0 bases and J dropped 4; count of bases not matched to a gene: 7.

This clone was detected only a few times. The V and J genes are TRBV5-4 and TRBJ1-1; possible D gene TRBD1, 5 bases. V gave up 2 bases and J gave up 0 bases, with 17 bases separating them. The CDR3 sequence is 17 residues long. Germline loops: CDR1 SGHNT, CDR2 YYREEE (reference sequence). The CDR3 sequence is CASSLAAGPRMNTEAFF. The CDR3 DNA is TGTGCCAGCAGCTTAGCGGCGGGGCCACGCATGAACACTGAAGCTTTCTTT.

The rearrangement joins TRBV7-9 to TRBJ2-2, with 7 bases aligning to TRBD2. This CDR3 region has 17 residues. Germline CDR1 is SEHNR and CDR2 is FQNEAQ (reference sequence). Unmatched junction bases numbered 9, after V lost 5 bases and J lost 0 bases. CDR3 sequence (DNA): TGTGCCAGCAGCCCCCGGGGGGAGCGGACGAACACCGGGGAGCTGTTTTTT. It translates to CASSPRGERTNTGELFF.

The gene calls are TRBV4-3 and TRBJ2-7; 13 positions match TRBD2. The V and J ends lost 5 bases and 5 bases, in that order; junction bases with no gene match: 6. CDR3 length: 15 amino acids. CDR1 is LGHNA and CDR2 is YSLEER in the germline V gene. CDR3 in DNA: TGCGCCAGCAGCGGCCGAGGACTAGCGGGAGACGAGCAGTACTTC. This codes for CASSGRGLAGDEQYF.

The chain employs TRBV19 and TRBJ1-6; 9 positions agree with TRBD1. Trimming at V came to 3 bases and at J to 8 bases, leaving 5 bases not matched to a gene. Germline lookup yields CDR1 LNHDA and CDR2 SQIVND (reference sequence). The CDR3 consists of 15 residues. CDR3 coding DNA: TGTGCCAGTAGTATCGGACAGGGGCAGGATTCACCCCTCCACTTT. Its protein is CASSIGQGQDSPLHF.

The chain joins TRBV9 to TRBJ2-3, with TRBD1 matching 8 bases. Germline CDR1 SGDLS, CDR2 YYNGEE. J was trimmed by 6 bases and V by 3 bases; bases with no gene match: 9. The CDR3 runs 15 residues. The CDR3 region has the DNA TGTGCCAGCAGCGCCACAGGGGGACGTCAGGATACGCAGTATTTT. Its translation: CASSATGGRQDTQYF.

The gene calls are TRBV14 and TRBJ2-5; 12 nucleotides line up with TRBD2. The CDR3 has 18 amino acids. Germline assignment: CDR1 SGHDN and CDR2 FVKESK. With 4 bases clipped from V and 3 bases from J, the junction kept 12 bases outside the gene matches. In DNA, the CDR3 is TGTGCCAGCAGCCGAAGACTAGCGGGAGTTGTTGTTGAAGAGACCCAGTACTTC. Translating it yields CASSRRLAGVVVEETQYF.

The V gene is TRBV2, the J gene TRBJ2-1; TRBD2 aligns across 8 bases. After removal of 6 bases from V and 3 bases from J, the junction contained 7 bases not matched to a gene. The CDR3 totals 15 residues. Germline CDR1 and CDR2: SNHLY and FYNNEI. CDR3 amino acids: CASRELAVDYNEQFF. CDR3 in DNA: TGTGCCAGCAGAGAACTAGCGGTAGACTACAATGAGCAGTTCTTC.

In nucleotides, the CDR3 is TGTGCCAGCAGTGACGGAGCGGGAGGGGGCACAGATACGCAGTATTTT. Protein sequence: CASSDGAGGGTDTQYF. The V and J genes are TRBV6-4 and TRBJ2-3; 10 bases line up with TRBD2. The length of the CDR3 is 16 residues. Germline values: CDR1 MRHNA, CDR2 SNTAGT. J was trimmed by 1 base and V by 2 bases; bases with no gene match: 3.

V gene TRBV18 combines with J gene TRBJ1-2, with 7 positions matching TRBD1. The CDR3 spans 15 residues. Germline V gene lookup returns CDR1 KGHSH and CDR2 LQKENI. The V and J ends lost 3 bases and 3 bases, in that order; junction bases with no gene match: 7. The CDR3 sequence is CASSPGPGGDYGYTF. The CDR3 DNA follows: TGTGCCAGCTCACCCGGTCCAGGGGGTGACTATGGCTACACCTTC.

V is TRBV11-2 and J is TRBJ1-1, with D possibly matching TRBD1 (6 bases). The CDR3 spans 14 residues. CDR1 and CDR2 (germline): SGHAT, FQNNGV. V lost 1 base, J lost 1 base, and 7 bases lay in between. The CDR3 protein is CASSLATGNTEAFF. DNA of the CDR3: TGTGCCAGCAGCTTAGCGACAGGGAACACTGAAGCTTTCTTT.